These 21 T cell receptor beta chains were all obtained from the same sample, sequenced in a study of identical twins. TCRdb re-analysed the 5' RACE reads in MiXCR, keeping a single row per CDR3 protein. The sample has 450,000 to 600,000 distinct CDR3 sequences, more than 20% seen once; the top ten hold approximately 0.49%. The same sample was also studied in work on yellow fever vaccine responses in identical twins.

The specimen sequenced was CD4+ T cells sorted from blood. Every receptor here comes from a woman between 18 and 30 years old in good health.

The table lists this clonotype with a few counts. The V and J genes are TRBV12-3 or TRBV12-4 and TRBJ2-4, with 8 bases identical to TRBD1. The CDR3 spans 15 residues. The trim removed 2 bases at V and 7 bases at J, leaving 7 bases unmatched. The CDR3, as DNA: TGTGCCAGCAGTTTACGGCAGGGGGCCTCGAACATTCAGTACTTC. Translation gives CASSLRQGASNIQYF.

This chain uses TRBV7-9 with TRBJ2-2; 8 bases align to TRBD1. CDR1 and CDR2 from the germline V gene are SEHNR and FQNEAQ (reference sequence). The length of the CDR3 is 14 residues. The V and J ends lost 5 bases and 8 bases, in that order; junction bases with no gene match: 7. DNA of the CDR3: TGTGCCAGCAGCCCGGACAGGGTCCCTGGGGAGCTGTTTTTT. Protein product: CASSPDRVPGELFF. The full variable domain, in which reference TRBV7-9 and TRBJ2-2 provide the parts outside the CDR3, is DTGVSQNPRHKITKRGQNVTFRCDPISEHNRLYWYRQTLGQGPEFLTYFQNEAQLEKSRLLSDRFSAERPKGSFSTLEIQRTEQGDSAMYLCASSPDRVPGELFFGEGSRLTVL.

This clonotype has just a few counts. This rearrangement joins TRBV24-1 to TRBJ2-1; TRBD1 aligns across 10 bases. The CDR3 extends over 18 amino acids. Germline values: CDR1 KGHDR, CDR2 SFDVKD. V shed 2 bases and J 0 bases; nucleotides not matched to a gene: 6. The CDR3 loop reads CATSDSTWDRGSYNEQFF. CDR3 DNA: TGTGCCACCAGTGATTCAACTTGGGACAGGGGCTCCTACAATGAGCAGTTCTTC.

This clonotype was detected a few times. The CDR3 region has the DNA TGTGCCAGCAGTTTGGTTAGAGACAGGGATAACCAGTACTTC. Protein: CASSLVRDRDNQYF. The chain is built from TRBV28 and TRBJ2-5; 7 bases line up with TRBD1. Germline CDR1 is MDHEN and CDR2 is SYDVKM. V dropped 3 bases and J dropped 10; count of bases not matched to a gene: 11. CDR3 length equals 14 residues.

CDR3 protein: CAISESRVYYGYTF. CDR3 nucleotides: TGTGCCATCAGTGAGTCCCGAGTATACTATGGCTACACCTTC. This sequence joins TRBV10-3 and TRBJ1-2, with D unresolved. Between the trimmed V and J ends, which lost 0 bases and 3 bases, there was a span of 8 bases. Germline V gene lookup returns CDR1 ENHRY and CDR2 SYGVKD. The length of the CDR3 is 14 residues.

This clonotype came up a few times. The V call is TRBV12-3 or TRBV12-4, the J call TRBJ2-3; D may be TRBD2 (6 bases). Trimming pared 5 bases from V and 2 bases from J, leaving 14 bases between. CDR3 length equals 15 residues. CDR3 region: CASSPRDLYTDTQYF. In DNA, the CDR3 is TGTGCCAGCAGTCCTCGGGACTTGTACACAGATACGCAGTATTTT.

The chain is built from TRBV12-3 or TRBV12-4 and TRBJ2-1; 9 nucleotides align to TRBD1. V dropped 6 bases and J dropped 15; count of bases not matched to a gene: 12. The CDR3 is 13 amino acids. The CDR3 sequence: CASSLLDRGLGFF. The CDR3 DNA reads TGTGCCAGCAGCCTCTTGGACAGGGGCCTAGGGTTCTTC.

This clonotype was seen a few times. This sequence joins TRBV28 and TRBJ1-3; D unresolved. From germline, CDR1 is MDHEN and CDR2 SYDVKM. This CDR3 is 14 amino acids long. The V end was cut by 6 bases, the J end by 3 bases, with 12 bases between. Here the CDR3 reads CASRSGGGGNTIYF. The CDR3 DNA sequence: TGTGCCAGCAGGTCAGGCGGAGGTGGAAACACCATATATTTT.

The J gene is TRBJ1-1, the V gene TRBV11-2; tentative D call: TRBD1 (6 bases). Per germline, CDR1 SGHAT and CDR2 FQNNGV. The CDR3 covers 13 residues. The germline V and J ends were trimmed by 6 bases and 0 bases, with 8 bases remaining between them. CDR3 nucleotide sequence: TGTGCCAGCAGGGACAGATTGAACACTGAAGCTTTCTTT. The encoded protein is CASRDRLNTEAFF.

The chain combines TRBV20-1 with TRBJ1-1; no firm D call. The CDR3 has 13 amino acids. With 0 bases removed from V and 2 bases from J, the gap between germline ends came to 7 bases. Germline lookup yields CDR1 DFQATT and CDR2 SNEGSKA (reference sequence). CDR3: CSARDLRNTEAFF. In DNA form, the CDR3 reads TGCAGTGCTAGAGATTTACGAAACACTGAAGCTTTCTTT.

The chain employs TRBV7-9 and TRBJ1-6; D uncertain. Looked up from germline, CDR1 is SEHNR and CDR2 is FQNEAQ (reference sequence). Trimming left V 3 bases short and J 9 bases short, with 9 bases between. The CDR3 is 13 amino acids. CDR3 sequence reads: CASSFDPGSPLHF. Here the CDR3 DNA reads TGTGCCAGCAGCTTCGATCCGGGTTCACCCCTCCACTTT.

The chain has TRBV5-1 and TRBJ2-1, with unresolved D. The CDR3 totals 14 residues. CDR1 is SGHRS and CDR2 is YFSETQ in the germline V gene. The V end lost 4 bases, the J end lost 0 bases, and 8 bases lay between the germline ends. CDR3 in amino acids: CASSRLDSYNEQFF. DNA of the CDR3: TGCGCCAGCAGCCGCCTAGACTCCTACAATGAGCAGTTCTTC.

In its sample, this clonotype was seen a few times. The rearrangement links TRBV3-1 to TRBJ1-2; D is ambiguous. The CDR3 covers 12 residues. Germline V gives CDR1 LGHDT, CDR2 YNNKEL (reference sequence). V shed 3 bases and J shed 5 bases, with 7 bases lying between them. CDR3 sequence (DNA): TGTGCCAGCAGCCACCCGTATTATGGCTACACCTTC. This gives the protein CASSHPYYGYTF.

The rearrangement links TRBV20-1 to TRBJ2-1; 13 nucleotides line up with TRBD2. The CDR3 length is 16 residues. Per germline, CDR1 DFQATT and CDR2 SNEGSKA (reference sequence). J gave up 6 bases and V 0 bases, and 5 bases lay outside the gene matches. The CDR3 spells CSARDLLAGGLNEQFF. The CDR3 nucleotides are TGCAGTGCTAGAGATCTACTAGCGGGGGGGCTCAATGAGCAGTTCTTC.

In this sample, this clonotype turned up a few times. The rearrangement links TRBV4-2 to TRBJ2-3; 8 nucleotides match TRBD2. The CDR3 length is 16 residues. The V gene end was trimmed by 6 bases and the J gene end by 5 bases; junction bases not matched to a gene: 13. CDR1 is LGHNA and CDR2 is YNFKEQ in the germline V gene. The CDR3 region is CASRPNIGRDQDTQYF. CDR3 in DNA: TGTGCCAGCAGACCAAACATCGGGAGGGATCAAGATACGCAGTATTTT.

The CDR3, as DNA: TGTGCCAGCAGCTCACGGACAGCCTCTAATGAAAAACTGTTTTTT. As protein: CASSSRTASNEKLFF. V usage is TRBV5-6 and J usage is TRBJ1-4; the D gene is possibly TRBD1 (6 bases). Germline assignment: CDR1 SGHDT and CDR2 YYEEEE. Trimming took 3 bases from V and 3 from J, leaving 12 bases between them. The CDR3 covers 15 residues.

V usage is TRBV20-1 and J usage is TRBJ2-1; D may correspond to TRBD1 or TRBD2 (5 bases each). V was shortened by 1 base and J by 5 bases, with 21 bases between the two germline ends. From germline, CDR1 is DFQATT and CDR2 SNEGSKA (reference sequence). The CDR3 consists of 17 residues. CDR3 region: CSARAGDETGINNEQFF. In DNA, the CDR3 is TGCAGTGCTAGAGCCGGGGACGAGACCGGGATAAACAATGAGCAGTTCTTC.

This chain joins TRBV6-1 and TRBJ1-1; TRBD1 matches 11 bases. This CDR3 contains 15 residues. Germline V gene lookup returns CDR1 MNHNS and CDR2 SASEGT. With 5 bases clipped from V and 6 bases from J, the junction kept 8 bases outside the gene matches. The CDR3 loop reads CASSRSPGQGAEAFF. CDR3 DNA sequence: TGTGCCAGCAGTCGCAGTCCGGGACAGGGGGCTGAAGCTTTCTTT.

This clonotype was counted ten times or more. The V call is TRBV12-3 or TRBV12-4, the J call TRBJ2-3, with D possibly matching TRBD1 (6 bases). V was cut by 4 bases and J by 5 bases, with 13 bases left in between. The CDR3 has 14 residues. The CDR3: CASSSTGTKDTQYF. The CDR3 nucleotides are TGTGCCAGCAGTTCCACCGGGACAAAAGATACGCAGTATTTT.

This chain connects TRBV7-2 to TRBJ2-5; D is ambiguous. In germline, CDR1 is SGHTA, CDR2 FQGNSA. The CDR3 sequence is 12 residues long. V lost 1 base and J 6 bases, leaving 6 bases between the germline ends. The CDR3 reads CASSLVLQTQYF. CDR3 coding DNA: TGTGCCAGCAGCTTAGTGTTGCAGACCCAGTACTTC.

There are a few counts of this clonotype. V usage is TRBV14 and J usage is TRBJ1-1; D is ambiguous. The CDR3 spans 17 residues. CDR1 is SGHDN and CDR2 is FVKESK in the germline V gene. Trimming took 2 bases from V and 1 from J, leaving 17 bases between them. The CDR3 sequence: CASSQLRVEAKNTEAFF. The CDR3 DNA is TGTGCCAGCAGCCAATTAAGGGTTGAGGCTAAGAACACTGAAGCTTTCTTT.